Listed below are T cell receptor beta chains from one sample, sequenced in a study of OX40 agonist ivuxolimab in advanced cancers. The method was immunoSEQ multiplex PCR; TCRdb's version includes in-frame clones alone and lacks a portion of them. The table has about 58,000 clones, about 85% seen once; the top ten hold 1% to 1.5%. Here the sequenced sample was CD4+ or CD8+ T cells sorted from blood, taken in a trial of the OX40 agonist ivuxolimab. The source is an adult with an advanced solid tumor such as melanoma, head and neck, liver or kidney cancer. CDR3s include the opening cysteine and the closing phenylalanine or tryptophan. The order of the fields is clone size, J gene, D gene, V gene, CDR3 DNA, CDR3 protein. The D gene is left open where the match is weak. Clone size is shown for a subset of rows, as once, few, many or a class of expanded clone.

>.|TRBJ2-5|TRBD2|TRBV4-1
TGCGCCAGCAGCCAAGGGGTAGCGGGGGTACCAGAGACCCAGTACTTC
CASSQGVAGVPETQYF
>.|TRBJ1-5|TRBD1|TRBV19
TGTGCCAGTGGGGCAGGGGGGCAGGGCGGCAATCAGCCCCAGCATTTT
CASGAGGQGGNQPQHF
>.|TRBJ2-3|.|TRBV27
TGTGCCAGCCGGTGGGGTGGGACAGATACGCAGTATTTT
CASRWGGTDTQYF
>.|TRBJ2-5|.|TRBV15
TGTGCCACCAGCAGAGTTGGCGGCATGCAAGAGACCCAGTACTTC
CATSRVGGMQETQYF
>.|TRBJ1-3|TRBD1|TRBV11-2
TGTGCCAGCAGCTTGACAGGGGATTCTGGAAACACCATATATTTT
CASSLTGDSGNTIYF
>few|TRBJ2-5|TRBD2|TRBV6-8
TGTGCCAGCAGCCACCCCGGACTAGCGGGGCAAGAGACCCAGTACTTC
CASSHPGLAGQETQYF
>once|TRBJ2-7|.|TRBV7-9
TGTGCCAGCAGCGTACAGGGAGCCGAGCAGTACTTC
CASSVQGAEQYF
>.|TRBJ2-3|TRBD2|TRBV15
TGTGCCACCAGCAGAGTCTTACTAGCGGGGGGGCAGGAGCAGTATTTT
CATSRVLLAGGQEQYF
>.|TRBJ1-1|TRBD1|TRBV5-1
TGCGCCAGCAGCTTGCAGGACAGGGGAACTGAAGCTTTCTTT
CASSLQDRGTEAFF
>.|TRBJ2-1|.|TRBV14
TGTGCCAGCAGCCAAGCACTCATCGAGAACCCGCAGTTCTTC
CASSQALIENPQFF
>.|TRBJ2-5|.|TRBV18
TGTGCCAGCTCACCACGTGGTCTGGGGACCCAGTACTTC
CASSPRGLGTQYF
>.|TRBJ1-2|.|TRBV6-5
TGTGCCAGCAGTTACTCGGGACATGATAGGGGCTACACCTTC
CASSYSGHDRGYTF
>.|TRBJ2-5|TRBD1|TRBV28
TGTGCCAGTAGGGGGACAGGGGATTGGTACCAAGAGACCCAGTACTTC
CASRGTGDWYQETQYF
>.|TRBJ2-1|TRBD2|TRBV19
TGTGCCAGTAGTATAATCCGGGGGGGGCAGTTCTTC
CASSIIRGGQFF
>.|TRBJ2-3|.|TRBV6-5
TGTGCCAGCAGTTACCGGACGGACTGGGATACGCAGTATTTT
CASSYRTDWDTQYF
>once|TRBJ2-7|TRBD2|TRBV5-1
TGCGCCAGCAGCCCCTTGGCTAGCGGCTCCTACGAGCAGTACTTC
CASSPLASGSYEQYF
>.|TRBJ1-2|.|TRBV6-5
TGTGCCAGCAGTTCCTTTGCCGGGCCGCTAAGCGGCTACACCTTC
CASSSFAGPLSGYTF
>.|TRBJ2-7|.|TRBV7-8
TGTGCCAGCAGCTTAGTACGGTCCTACGAGCAGTACTTC
CASSLVRSYEQYF
>.|TRBJ2-1|.|TRBV10-3
TGTGCCATCAGTGATCCCCATCGGGGGCAGCAGTTCTTC
CAISDPHRGQQFF
>.|TRBJ2-2|TRBD2|TRBV7-8
TGTGCCAGCAGCTTAGGGTCTAGCGGGGGGCCCAACACCGGGGAGCTGTTTTTT
CASSLGSSGGPNTGELFF